These 27 T cell receptor beta chains were all obtained from the same sample, sequenced in a study of tumor-infiltrating lymphocytes in oesophageal squamous cell carcinoma. Via MiXCR, TCRdb re-called the PCR reads, giving one row per CDR3 protein. The repertoire has approximately 20,000 distinct CDR3 sequences, about two fifths of them found once; the top ten carry 10%. Sequencing was carried out using normal esophageal tissue next to the tumor. These receptors all stem from a male donor with esophageal squamous cell carcinoma.

In this sample, this clonotype turned up once. The chain joins TRBV7-8 to TRBJ2-3; 8 bases line up with TRBD2. The J call is in doubt because the DNA end fits TRBJ2-1 better. Germline CDR1 and CDR2: SGHVS and FQNEAQ. The length of the CDR3 is 15 residues. The CDR3 loop reads CASSLAGGGTYEQFF. DNA of the CDR3: TGTGCCAGCAGCTTAGCAGGCGGGGGGACCTACGAGCAGTTCTTC.

A few counts support this clonotype. The chain is built from TRBV7-3 and TRBJ2-5; D not certain. CDR1 and CDR2 (germline): SGHTA, FQGTGA. The V and J ends lost 3 bases and 2 bases respectively, with 7 bases between them. This CDR3 has 13 residues. The CDR3, as DNA: TGTGCCAGCAGCTTGATTAGTCAAGAGACCCAGTACTTC. This gives the protein CASSLISQETQYF.

By frequency in the sample, this clonotype is medium-sized. V is TRBV7-9 and J is TRBJ2-1; TRBD1 or TRBD2 may be the D gene (5 bases each). Germline CDR1 reads SEHNR; CDR2 reads FQNEAQ (reference sequence). This CDR3 region has 16 residues. Trimming cost V 6 bases and J 9 bases, with 24 bases left between them. CDR3 sequence reads: CASSLPGPRTGGEQFF. The DNA of the CDR3 is TGTGCCAGCAGTTTACCGGGACCACGAACGGGTGGTGAGCAGTTCTTC.

This clonotype has ten or more counts. This rearrangement joins TRBV24-1 to TRBJ2-7; 9 positions agree with TRBD1. Trimming removed 1 base from V and 1 base from J; junction bases left unmatched: 4. CDR3 length: 16 amino acids. CDR1 is KGHDR and CDR2 is SFDVKD in the germline V gene. The CDR3 region is CATSDFTGTGSYEQYF. The CDR3 DNA reads as TGTGCCACCAGTGATTTTACCGGGACAGGGTCCTACGAGCAGTACTTC.

Many counts were recorded for this clonotype. The chain recombines TRBV6-1 with TRBJ2-1, with TRBD2 identical over 10 bases. Germline values: CDR1 MNHNS, CDR2 SASEGT. The CDR3 is 15 residues long. The trim removed 6 bases at V and 7 bases at J, leaving 9 bases unmatched. The CDR3 nucleotides read TGTGCCAGCAGCCCAGCGGGAGGGGAGCAGAATGAGCAGTTCTTC. It encodes CASSPAGGEQNEQFF.

The rearrangement joins TRBV7-8 to TRBJ1-1; D is undetermined. CDR1 and CDR2 from the germline V gene are SGHVS and FQNEAQ. The CDR3 spans 13 residues. V lost 1 base to trimming and J lost 7 bases, with 10 bases between them. CDR3 sequence: CASSLEYGNEAFF. Here the CDR3 DNA reads TGTGCCAGCAGCTTAGAGTACGGGAATGAAGCTTTCTTT.

This clonotype was recorded a few times. The gene calls are TRBV7-8 and TRBJ2-2, with TRBD2 identical over 12 bases. Germline lookup yields CDR1 SGHVS and CDR2 FQNEAQ. V dropped 5 bases and J dropped 2; count of bases not matched to a gene: 6. The CDR3 contains 17 residues. The CDR3 here is CASSRLAGATNTGELFF. For the CDR3, the DNA is TGTGCCAGCAGCCGACTAGCGGGGGCGACAAACACCGGGGAGCTGTTTTTT.

This clonotype came up once. This is likely a read error, given that the CDR3 carries no conserved phenylalanine or tryptophan at its end. The chain uses TRBV7-6 and TRBJ2-3, with D perhaps TRBD1 or TRBD2 (5 bases each). Per germline, CDR1 SGHVS and CDR2 FNYEAQ. V was pared by 1 base and J by 0 bases, with 8 bases between. The CDR3 spans 15 residues. The CDR3 protein is CASSLGGISTDTQYS. In nucleotides, the CDR3 is TGTGCCAGCAGCTTAGGGGGGATTAGCACAGATACGCAGTATTCT.

The chain links TRBV2 to TRBJ1-5; 8 positions agree with TRBD1. The V and J ends lost 7 bases and 7 bases, in that order; junction bases with no gene match: 12. The CDR3 runs to 15 residues. Looked up from germline, CDR1 is SNHLY and CDR2 is FYNNEI. The CDR3 sequence: CASTLTGQGEQPQHF. CDR3 in DNA: TGTGCCAGCACCCTAACAGGACAGGGAGAGCAGCCCCAGCATTTT.

This clonotype appeared a few times. The CDR3, as DNA: TGTGCCAGCAGCCAGACAGGGGGGAGGGATGGCTACACCTTC. This translates into CASSQTGGRDGYTF. The chain uses TRBV4-2 and TRBJ1-2; 9 nucleotides line up with TRBD1. The V gene's germline CDR1 is LGHNA and CDR2 YNFKEQ. V lost 3 bases and J lost 6; bases outside the gene matches: 5. This CDR3 contains 14 residues.

In its sample, this clonotype ranks as medium-sized (0.01 to 0.1%). In DNA, the CDR3 is TGTGCCACGGGACCCCGGAACACCGGGGAGCTGTTTTTT. Protein product: CATGPRNTGELFF. The chain links TRBV12-3 or TRBV12-4 to TRBJ2-2; the D call may be TRBD1 or TRBD2 (5 bases each). V was trimmed by 10 bases and J by 1 base, leaving 10 bases between them. The CDR3 is 13 amino acids.

In this sample, this clonotype turned up many times. The chain has TRBV6-1 and TRBJ2-3, with TRBD2 matching over 10 bases. Germline V gives CDR1 MNHNS, CDR2 SASEGT. Trimming at V came to 5 bases and at J to 5 bases, leaving 13 bases not matched to a gene. CDR3 length equals 17 residues. CDR3 region: CASSFPSGSDKEDTQYF. CDR3 DNA: TGTGCCAGCAGTTTCCCTAGCGGGAGCGACAAGGAAGATACGCAGTATTTT.

A few counts support this clonotype. Just one base apart from a much larger clone, this may be a read error. The J gene is TRBJ2-1, the V gene TRBV2; 11 bases are shared with TRBD2. The J call is uncertain, as TRBJ2-7 better fits the DNA end. The CDR3 is 18 residues long. Per germline, CDR1 SNHLY and CDR2 FYNNEI. The CDR3 nucleotides are TGTGCCAGCAGCCAGGCCACTAGCGGGAGAGGTTTCGGGAATGAGCAGTACTTC. As protein: CASSQATSGRGFGNEQYF.

This clonotype was seen only a few times. This chain joins TRBV7-2 and TRBJ2-7; 9 bases fit TRBD1. CDR1 is SGHTA, CDR2 FQGNSA, per germline. With 5 bases clipped from V and 12 bases from J, the junction kept 20 bases outside the gene matches. The CDR3 is 16 amino acids. The CDR3 here is CASSAYRGRGLETRYF. Written as DNA, the CDR3 is TGTGCCAGCAGCGCCTACAGGGGGCGCGGTCTAGAGACCCGGTACTTC.

The chain is built from TRBV2 and TRBJ1-6; D might be TRBD1 (5 bases). V shed 7 bases and J shed 7 bases, with 11 bases lying between them. This CDR3 region has 13 residues. From germline, CDR1 is SNHLY and CDR2 FYNNEI. In nucleotides, the CDR3 is TGTGCCAGCATCAGGGAGCGAAATTCACCCCTCCACTTT. Encoded protein: CASIRERNSPLHF.

This sequence joins TRBV7-2 and TRBJ2-7; tentative D call: TRBD2 (6 bases). The end of the DNA aligns better with TRBJ2-5, so the J call may be wrong. CDR3 size: 14 residues. CDR1 SGHTA and CDR2 FQGNSA come from the germline V gene. CDR3 in amino acids: CASSLFGGEETQYF. The CDR3 DNA follows: TGTGCCAGCAGCTTGTTTGGAGGGGAAGAGACCCAGTACTTC.

Of note for this clonotype: This CDR3 is missing its conserved last phenylalanine or tryptophan, likely due to a read error. The DNA is omitted, as the CDR3 cannot be located on it reliably, and the CDR3 follows TCRdb's listing. The gene calls are TRBV27 and TRBJ1-1. Germline CDR1 and CDR2: MNHEY and SMNVEV (reference sequence). The CDR3 is made up of 19 amino acids, end residues included. CDR3: CASSYPPLAGVFTSSTSGQ.

The CDR3 DNA is TGCAGCGTTGAAGTTTGGGCTAGTATTGAGCAGTACTTC. Translation gives CSVEVWASIEQYF. The chain joins TRBV29-1 to TRBJ2-1; D not certain. The end of the DNA aligns better with TRBJ2-7, so the J call may be wrong. The germline CDR1 and CDR2 sequences are SQVTM and ANQGSEA. There are 13 residues in the CDR3.

This clonotype has a handful of counts. Germline is not matched at one junction end, which may reflect a read error. The chain combines TRBV7-8 with TRBJ2-4; tentatively, D is TRBD1 (6 bases). The CDR3 sequence is 13 residues long. The germline V gene has CDR1 SGHVS and CDR2 FQNEAQ. The DNA of the CDR3 is TGTGCCAGCAGCTCGCAGGGCCACAGGGTAAAGGACTTC. As protein: CASSSQGHRVKDF.

This clonotype has ten or more counts. This chain joins TRBV19 and TRBJ2-3; TRBD2 aligns across 9 bases. V lost 6 bases and J lost 3; bases outside the gene matches: 4. This CDR3 has 14 residues. Germline CDR1 and CDR2: LNHDA and SQIVND (reference sequence). CDR3 sequence reads: CASSRGRATDTQYF. The CDR3 DNA is TGTGCCAGTAGCCGCGGGAGGGCAACAGATACGCAGTATTTT.

The chain combines TRBV7-8 with TRBJ2-3; D gene uncertain. The end of the DNA fits TRBJ2-7 better, so the J call may be wrong. Per germline, CDR1 SGHVS and CDR2 FQNEAQ. The CDR3 has 13 amino acids. The DNA for the CDR3 is TGTGCCAGCAGCCTAACCGGGTTCCACGAGCAGTACTTC. This gives the protein CASSLTGFHEQYF.

Ten or more counts support this clonotype. The V and J genes are TRBV19 and TRBJ2-2; maybe TRBD2 (6 bases). The CDR3 is 16 amino acids. Per germline, CDR1 LNHDA and CDR2 SQIVND (reference sequence). Between the trimmed V and J ends, which lost 5 bases and 3 bases, there was a span of 16 bases. DNA for the CDR3: TGTGCCAGTAGTCCCCGGGGGACTCCCTACACCGGGGAGCTGTTTTTT. Protein sequence: CASSPRGTPYTGELFF.

The table lists this clonotype with a few counts. Being one base from a much bigger clone, this may be a read error. The chain links TRBV5-6 to TRBJ2-7; no firm D call. Germline V gene data show CDR1 as SGHDT and CDR2 as YYEEEE. Trimming took off 2 bases at V and 7 bases at J, with 7 bases between the two ends. The CDR3 consists of 11 residues. In DNA, the CDR3 is TGTGCCAGCAGCTTTTTCAATGAGCAGTACTTC. This codes for CASSFFNEQYF.

V gene TRBV28 combines with J gene TRBJ2-4; 10 positions match TRBD2. The DNA end favors TRBJ2-7, so the J call may be wrong. Germline V gene sequence: CDR1 MDHEN, CDR2 SYDVKM. The CDR3 contains 15 residues. CDR3: CASSFSASGSYEQYF. The DNA for the CDR3 is TGTGCCAGCAGTTTTTCGGCTAGCGGGAGCTACGAGCAGTACTTC.

This rearrangement joins TRBV7-3 to TRBJ2-1; TRBD2 might be the D (6 bases). The germline gives CDR1 SGHTA, CDR2 FQGTGA. With 3 bases removed from V and 9 bases from J, the gap between germline ends came to 9 bases. There are 12 residues in the CDR3. The CDR3 protein is CASSLEGSEQFF. As DNA, the CDR3 is TGTGCCAGCAGCTTGGAGGGAAGTGAGCAGTTCTTC.

At least ten counts were recorded for this clonotype. The chain carries TRBV5-6 and TRBJ1-6; 7 bases map to TRBD1. Trimming took 0 bases from V and 13 from J; bases not matched to a gene: 7. This CDR3 is 14 amino acids long. CDR1 and CDR2 from the germline V gene are SGHDT and YYEEEE. The CDR3 protein is CASSLGETGVPLHF. CDR3 coding DNA: TGTGCCAGCAGCTTGGGGGAAACAGGGGTCCCCCTCCACTTT. The variable domain in full, completed from reference TRBV5-6 and TRBJ1-6, reads DAGVTQSPTHLIKTRGQQVTLRCSPKSGHDTVSWYQQALGQGPQFIFQYYEEEERQRGNFPDRFSGHQFPNYSSELNVNALLLGDSALYLCASSLGETGVPLHFGNGTRLTVT.

This clonotype is medium-sized by share. The V gene is TRBV28, the J gene TRBJ2-4; no reliable D call. This CDR3 is built from 16 residues. Trimming stripped 1 base from V and 1 base from J, with 11 bases between. Germline CDR1 and CDR2: MDHEN and SYDVKM. In nucleotides, the CDR3 is TGTGCCAGCAGTTTATTTGCGAGTGACGCCAAAAACATTCAGTACTTC. Translated: CASSLFASDAKNIQYF.